What follows describes a single T cell receptor (beta chain). An end of the junction differs from the germline gene, which may be a read error. PCR involved 60 Vbeta and 13 Jbeta primers. Source study methods: Among the unique TCR beta chains that a later analysis counted, about 85 million in all, roughly 11 million were shared. Repertoires were generated with immunoSEQ multiplex PCR, while TCRdb's copy carries only in-frame clones and drops some. D and trimming were read from the DNA, whereas the V and J calls and clone size are those reported in that table. The sample carries 90,000 to 150,000 clones, around 77% recorded once. The entry originates in a study of cytomegalovirus exposure and HLA in healthy donors. Germline-derived CDR1 and CDR2 are SSHAT and FNYEAQ (reference sequence). The CDR3 contains 14 residues.

The clonotype was recovered from a man aged 18 to 29 in good health and CMV-seropositive. Sequencing was done on a sample of PBMCs. V usage is TRBV7-7 and J usage is TRBJ2-5; 10 positions match TRBD2. The CDR3 loop is CASSPTSGEETQYF. CDR3 in DNA: TGTGCTAGCAGCCCAACTAGCGGGGAAGAGACCCAGTACTTC.